This T cell receptor (beta chain) originates from a study of T cell repertoires in cytomegalovirus infection. Across the whole study: Through public TCR beta signatures, both CMV infection and matching HLA type were indicated.

Via MiXCR, TCRdb re-called the reads, giving one row per CDR3 protein. This table holds some 170,000 distinct CDR3 sequences, roughly a sixth found once. CDR1 is SQVTM and CDR2 is ANQGSEA in the germline V gene. V was clipped by 4 bases and J by 2 bases, with 14 bases between them. The CDR3 loop spans 15 amino acids. The chain employs TRBV29-1 and TRBJ2-2; a weak D match, TRBD2 (5 bases). This clonotype was sampled from a human donor in good health (CMV status not recorded). Some clones in this sample may be carry-over from other donors' samples. Sequences were obtained from CD8+ T cells from PBMCs. CDR3 region: CSVGGEGINTGELFF. The CDR3 DNA reads TGCAGCGTTGGTGGAGAGGGAATTAACACCGGGGAGCTGTTTTTT.